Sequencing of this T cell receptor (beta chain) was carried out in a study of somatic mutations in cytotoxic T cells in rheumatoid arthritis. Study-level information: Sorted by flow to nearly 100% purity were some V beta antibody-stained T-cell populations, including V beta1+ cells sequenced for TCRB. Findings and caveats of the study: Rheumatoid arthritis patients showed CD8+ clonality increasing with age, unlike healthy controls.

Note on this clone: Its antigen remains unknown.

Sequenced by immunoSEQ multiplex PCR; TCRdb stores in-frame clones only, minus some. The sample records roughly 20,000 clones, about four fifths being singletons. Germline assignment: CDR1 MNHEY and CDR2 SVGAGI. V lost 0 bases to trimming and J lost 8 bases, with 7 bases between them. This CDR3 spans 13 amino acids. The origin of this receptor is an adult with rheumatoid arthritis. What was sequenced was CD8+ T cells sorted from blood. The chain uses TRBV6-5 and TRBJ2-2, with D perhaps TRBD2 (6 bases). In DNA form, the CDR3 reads TGTGCCAGCAGTTACTCGCGGGGTGGGGAGCTGTTTTTT. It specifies CASSYSRGGELFF.